Included here is one TCR beta chain sequence, with context. The source of the sample is a study of molecular identifiers for immune sequencing clone quantification. About the study: RNA from around 20,000 or 100,000 naive CD8 cells was split five ways in replicates, with four sequenced.

TCRdb re-called the PCR reads with MiXCR, one entry per CDR3 protein. The sample lists 400,000 to 600,000 distinct CDR3 sequences; around a fifth were seen once. The specimen was naive CD8+ T cells from blood, with Jurkat cell RNA spiked in. Subset given: FACS-sorted CD8+CD4-CCR7+CD45RA+ naive T cells. The TCR originated in a human donor in good health. Some libraries in this study had Jurkat cell RNA spiked in.

This CDR3 is CASSLVRAGNTIYF. The CDR3, as DNA: TGTGCCAGCAGTTTAGTCAGGGCTGGAAACACCATATATTTT. This chain connects TRBV28 to TRBJ1-3, with a possible D match to TRBD1 (5 bases). This CDR3 spans 14 amino acids. The germline CDR1 and CDR2 sequences are MDHEN and SYDVKM. Trimming stripped 2 bases from V and 2 bases from J, with 7 bases between.